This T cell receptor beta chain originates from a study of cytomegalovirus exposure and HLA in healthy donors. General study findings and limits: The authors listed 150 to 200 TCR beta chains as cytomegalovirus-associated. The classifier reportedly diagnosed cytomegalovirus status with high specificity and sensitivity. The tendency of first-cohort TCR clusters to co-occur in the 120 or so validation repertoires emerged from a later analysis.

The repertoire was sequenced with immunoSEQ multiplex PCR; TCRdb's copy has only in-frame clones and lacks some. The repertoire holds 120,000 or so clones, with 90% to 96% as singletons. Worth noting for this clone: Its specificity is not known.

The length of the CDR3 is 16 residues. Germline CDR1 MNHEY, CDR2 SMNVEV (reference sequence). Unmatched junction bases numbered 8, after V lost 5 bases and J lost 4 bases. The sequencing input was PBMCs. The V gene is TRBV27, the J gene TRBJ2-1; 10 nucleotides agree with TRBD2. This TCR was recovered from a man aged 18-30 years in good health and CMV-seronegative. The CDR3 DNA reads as TGTGCCAGCAGTACACCTAGCGGGAGCAGGTACAATGAGCAGTTCTTC. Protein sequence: CASSTPSGSRYNEQFF.